The 27 T cell receptor beta chains listed next were all sequenced from one sample in a study of OX40 agonist ivuxolimab in advanced cancers. Here immunoSEQ multiplex PCR was the method, and the copy in TCRdb shows in-frame clones only, minus some. The table includes tens of thousands of clones, approximately 81% detected once. The sample was CD4+ or CD8+ T cells sorted from blood, taken in a trial of the OX40 agonist ivuxolimab. The source is an adult with an advanced solid tumor such as melanoma, head and neck, liver or kidney cancer.

The chain has TRBV21-1 and TRBJ1-6; TRBD1, the D gene given by the table, was not confirmed from the DNA. TRBV21-1 is a pseudogene. CDR3 length: 13 amino acids. The CDR3 spells CASDRVINSPLHF. CDR3 DNA sequence: TGTGCCAGCGACAGGGTAATTAATTCACCCCTCCACTTT.

Worth noting for this clone: A read error may produce the germline difference seen at one junction end. The V call is TRBV18, the J call TRBJ1-2, with 8 bases aligning to TRBD1. Germline assignment: CDR1 KGHSH and CDR2 LQKENI. This CDR3 region has 10 residues. Here the CDR3 DNA reads TGTGCCAGCTCACCGCAGGGGGCCTTCTTC. This gives the protein CASSPQGAFF.

The chain carries TRBV5-4 and TRBJ2-1; the D is unclear. The germline CDR1 and CDR2 sequences are SGHNT and YYREEE (reference sequence). CDR3 length equals 12 residues. The V and J ends lost 2 bases and 7 bases respectively, with 7 bases between them. DNA of the CDR3: TGTGCCAGCAGCTTTCAAACGAATGAGCAGTTCTTC. Its protein product is CASSFQTNEQFF.

The chain combines TRBV7-8 with TRBJ2-1, with 14 bases identical to TRBD2. The CDR3 length is 18 residues. Germline CDR1 reads SGHVS; CDR2 reads FQNEAQ. Trimming cost V 6 bases and J 7 bases; bases outside gene matches: 14. The CDR3 sequence: CASSPGPGTSGGRNEQFF. The CDR3 DNA is TGTGCCAGCAGTCCGGGGCCCGGGACTAGCGGGGGAAGGAATGAGCAGTTCTTC.

The rearrangement joins TRBV28 to TRBJ2-7; D may be TRBD1 or TRBD2 (5 bases each). Germline V gene sequence: CDR1 MDHEN, CDR2 SYDVKM. This CDR3 is 15 amino acids long. V was trimmed by 6 bases and J by 1 base, leaving 16 bases between them. CDR3: CASSHELGESYEQYF. The CDR3 bases are TGTGCCAGCAGCCATGAACTGGGGGAATCCTACGAGCAGTACTTC.

This chain links TRBV4-2 with TRBJ1-1, with a possible D match to TRBD1 (6 bases). Trimming shortened V by 4 bases and J by 0 bases, and 12 bases separated the two germline ends. Germline-derived CDR1 and CDR2 are LGHNA and YNFKEQ. The CDR3 contains 15 residues. CDR3 amino acids: CASSPEGTLNTEAFF. In nucleotides, the CDR3 is TGTGCCAGCAGCCCAGAAGGGACATTGAACACTGAAGCTTTCTTT.

The J gene is TRBJ2-1, the V gene TRBV9; D possibly corresponds to TRBD2 (6 bases). This CDR3 spans 14 amino acids. V lost 4 bases and J 4 bases, leaving 12 bases between the germline ends. CDR1 is SGDLS, CDR2 YYNGEE, per germline. The CDR3: CASSKAEGYNEQFF. CDR3 DNA: TGTGCCAGCAGCAAGGCGGAGGGATACAATGAGCAGTTCTTC. The full variable domain, with the rest looked up from reference TRBV9 and TRBJ2-1, is DSGVTQTPKHLITATGQRVTLRCSPRSGDLSVYWYQQSLDQGLQFLIQYYNGEERAKGNILERFSAQQFPDLHSELNLSSLELGDSALYFCASSKAEGYNEQFFGPGTRLTVL.

V is TRBV7-9 and J is TRBJ1-1; weak D call: TRBD1 (5 bases). The germline V and J ends were trimmed by 7 bases and 0 bases, with 6 bases remaining between them. Germline V gene sequence: CDR1 SEHNR, CDR2 FQNEAQ (reference sequence). This CDR3 contains 12 residues. The CDR3 spells CASMTVNTEAFF. Written as DNA, the CDR3 is TGTGCCAGCATGACAGTGAACACTGAAGCTTTCTTT.

V gene TRBV10-3 combines with J gene TRBJ1-2; TRBD1 aligns across 9 bases. This CDR3 has 11 residues. The J segment lost 8 bases and the V segment lost 11 bases, leaving 6 bases of the junction unmatched. Germline values: CDR1 ENHRY, CDR2 SYGVKD. CDR3 protein: CAVQGARGYTF. The DNA for the CDR3 is TGTGCCGTACAGGGGGCTCGGGGCTACACCTTC.

The gene calls are TRBV5-1 and TRBJ1-1; D gene unclear. Trimming removed 0 bases at V and 3 bases at J, with 9 bases between. Germline CDR1 SGHRS, CDR2 YFSETQ. The CDR3 length is 14 residues. The CDR3 is CASSLGHGDTEAFF. The CDR3 DNA is TGCGCCAGCAGCTTGGGACACGGGGACACTGAAGCTTTCTTT.

The J gene is TRBJ1-4, the V gene TRBV6-5, with 7 bases aligning to TRBD1. This CDR3 comprises 16 residues. The germline CDR1 and CDR2 sequences are MNHEY and SVGAGI. Germline trimming cut 0 bases from V and 6 bases from J; bases unmatched to any gene: 7. CDR3 region: CASSYSIGTEHEKLFF. The CDR3 nucleotides read TGTGCCAGCAGTTACTCTATCGGGACAGAACATGAAAAACTGTTTTTT.

The chain has TRBV6-5 and TRBJ1-1, with unresolved D. The CDR3 totals 14 residues. V lost 0 bases, J lost 5 bases, and 10 bases lay in between. The germline V gene encodes CDR1 MNHEY and CDR2 SVGAGI. CDR3 DNA: TGTGCCAGCAGTTACTCGGACCGCGGGACTGAAGCTTTCTTT. This gives the protein CASSYSDRGTEAFF.

This clone showed up just once. The chain's CDR3 is CSVRGGLKDTEAFF. DNA of the CDR3: TGCAGCGTGCGGGGGGGCTTGAAGGACACTGAAGCTTTCTTT. The genes are TRBV29-1 and TRBJ1-1; D is perhaps TRBD1 (6 bases). CDR1 and CDR2 from the germline V gene are SQVTM and ANQGSEA. The CDR3 is 14 amino acids. V shed 6 bases and J shed 3 bases, with 17 bases lying between them.

The V and J genes are TRBV11-3 and TRBJ1-2, with 8 nucleotides matching TRBD1. The junction had 6 bases not matched to a gene; V was cut back by 2 bases and J by 7 bases. Germline CDR1 and CDR2: SGHNT and YENEEA. This CDR3 region has 14 residues. CDR3 DNA sequence: TGTGCCAGCAGCTTAAGACAGGGGAGCAGTGGCTACACCTTC. Residues: CASSLRQGSSGYTF.

To note about this clone: A single base separates this from a much larger clone, so it may be a read error. This chain joins TRBV6-1 and TRBJ1-2; D unclear. The CDR3 extends over 13 amino acids. Trimming took off 7 bases at V and 0 bases at J, with 9 bases between the two ends. Germline V gene lookup returns CDR1 MNHNS and CDR2 SASEGT. The DNA of the CDR3 is TGTGCCAGCAATTCCACTTCTAACTATGGCTACACCTTC. It yields the protein CASNSTSNYGYTF.

With regard to this clone: The junction departs from germline at one end; a sequencing error may be responsible. The chain combines TRBV7-7 with TRBJ2-3; TRBD1 matches 10 bases. This CDR3 region has 17 residues. The germline gives CDR1 SSHAT, CDR2 FNYEAQ (reference sequence). The CDR3 nucleotides are TGTGCTAGCAGCTTGGGGACAGGGGCTATGAGGACAGATACGCAGTATTTT. Amino acid sequence: CASSLGTGAMRTDTQYF.

The chain couples TRBV5-4 to TRBJ2-6; perhaps D is TRBD1 or TRBD2 (5 bases each). The germline CDR1 and CDR2 sequences are SGHNT and YYREEE (reference sequence). V gave up 0 bases and J gave up 1 base, with 14 bases separating them. The CDR3 extends over 18 amino acids. The CDR3: CASSLGGLGVSGANVLTF. Written as DNA, the CDR3 is TGTGCCAGCAGCTTGGGTGGGTTGGGGGTTTCTGGGGCCAACGTCCTGACTTTC. Full variable domain (remainder filled in from reference TRBV5-4 and TRBJ2-6): ETGVTQSPTHLIKTRGQQVTLRCSSQSGHNTVSWYQQALGQGPQFIFQYYREEENGRGNFPPRFSGLQFPNYSSELNVNALELDDSALYLCASSLGGLGVSGANVLTFGAGSRLTVL.

V usage is TRBV11-2 and J usage is TRBJ2-1; 7 nucleotides align to TRBD2. Germline V lookup: CDR1 SGHAT, CDR2 FQNNGV. The V gene end was trimmed by 1 base and the J gene end by 3 bases; junction bases not matched to a gene: 3. The CDR3 has 15 amino acids. CDR3 sequence (DNA): TGTGCCAGCAGCTTAGTTGGGGGGGTCTACAATGAGCAGTTCTTC. This codes for CASSLVGGVYNEQFF.

The chain links TRBV6-5 to TRBJ1-2, with a weak D call TRBD1 (5 bases). The CDR3 has 15 residues. Per the germline V gene, CDR1 is MNHEY and CDR2 is SVGAGI. Trimming took off 8 bases at V and 2 bases at J, with 18 bases between the two ends. The DNA for the CDR3 is TGTGCCAGCCGCGGAATATCACAGGAGAACTATGGCTACACCTTC. Amino acids: CASRGISQENYGYTF.

The CDR3 DNA sequence: TGTGCCAGCAGTGAAAAGGCGGGGGCGGGCAATGAGCAGTTCTTC. It encodes CASSEKAGAGNEQFF. The V call is TRBV6-1, the J call TRBJ2-1, with D possibly being TRBD2 (7 bases). Trimming took off 2 bases at V and 6 bases at J, with 14 bases between the two ends. Germline CDR1 reads MNHNS; CDR2 reads SASEGT. This CDR3 is 15 amino acids long.

This clone was observed a few times. The CDR3 loop reads CASSTVRSPLHF. DNA for the CDR3: TGTGCCAGCAGCACAGTACGGTCACCCCTCCACTTT. The chain links TRBV7-9 to TRBJ1-6; no clear D. The CDR3 runs to 12 residues. Trimming took 5 bases from V and 10 from J, leaving 9 bases between them. Germline V CDR1 and CDR2: SEHNR, FQNEAQ (reference sequence).

In DNA, the CDR3 is TGTGCCAGTAGCCGGGACAGGGATCAGCCCCAGCATTTT. This gives the protein CASSRDRDQPQHF. The chain links TRBV19 to TRBJ1-5, with 9 bases fitting TRBD1. This CDR3 comprises 13 residues. V lost 6 bases and J lost 5; bases outside the gene matches: 2. CDR1 and CDR2 (germline): LNHDA, SQIVND (reference sequence).

The chain uses TRBV6-5 and TRBJ2-2, with D possibly TRBD1 on 6 matching bases. There are 14 residues in the CDR3. V lost 5 bases and J 3 bases, leaving 10 bases between the germline ends. Germline CDR1 MNHEY, CDR2 SVGAGI. CDR3 nucleotides: TGTGCCAGCAGTCTTAACAGGGACACCGGGGAGCTGTTTTTT. Translating it yields CASSLNRDTGELFF.

J is TRBJ1-2 and V is TRBV11-3; maybe TRBD1 (5 bases). Germline assignment: CDR1 SGHNT and CDR2 YENEEA. V was trimmed by 3 bases and J by 7 bases, leaving 21 bases between them. The CDR3 is made up of 16 amino acids. CDR3 protein: CASSLGGRTEIRGYTF. CDR3 nucleotide sequence: TGTGCCAGCAGCTTGGGGGGACGAACAGAGATCCGTGGCTACACCTTC.

The gene calls are TRBV4-2 and TRBJ2-4; no clear D gene. The CDR3 runs to 17 residues. The ends were cut back, 0 bases at V and 1 base at J, with 13 bases in the middle. From germline, CDR1 is LGHNA and CDR2 YNFKEQ. CDR3 in amino acids: CASSQDYSGRAKNIQYF. CDR3 nucleotide sequence: TGTGCCAGCAGCCAAGATTATAGTGGTAGGGCCAAAAACATTCAGTACTTC.

The chain is built from TRBV19 and TRBJ2-3; the D call may be TRBD1 or TRBD2 (5 bases each). Trimming cost V 1 base and J 3 bases, with 14 bases left between them. The CDR3 runs 16 residues. Looked up from germline, CDR1 is LNHDA and CDR2 is SQIVND (reference sequence). The CDR3 bases are TGTGCCAGTAGTATAGGCCTAGCCCAGGGAACAGATACGCAGTATTTT. Protein: CASSIGLAQGTDTQYF.

The rearrangement joins TRBV18 to TRBJ1-1; tentatively, D is TRBD1 (5 bases). There are 15 residues in the CDR3. Germline CDR1 and CDR2: KGHSH and LQKENI. Trimming removed 1 base at V and 0 bases at J, with 9 bases between. CDR3 amino acids: CASSPREGMNTEAFF. The CDR3 DNA sequence: TGTGCCAGCTCACCACGTGAGGGGATGAACACTGAAGCTTTCTTT.